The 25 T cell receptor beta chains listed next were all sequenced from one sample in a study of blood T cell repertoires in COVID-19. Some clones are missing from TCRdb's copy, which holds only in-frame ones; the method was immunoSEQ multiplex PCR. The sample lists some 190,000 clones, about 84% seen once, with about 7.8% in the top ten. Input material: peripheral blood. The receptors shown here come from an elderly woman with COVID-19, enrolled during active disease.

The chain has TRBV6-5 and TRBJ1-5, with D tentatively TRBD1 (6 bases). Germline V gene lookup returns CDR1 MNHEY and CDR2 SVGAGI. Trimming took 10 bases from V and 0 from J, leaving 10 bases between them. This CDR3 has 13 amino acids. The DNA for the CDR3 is TGTGCCACCTCAGGGGCTAGCAATCAGCCCCAGCATTTT. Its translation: CATSGASNQPQHF.

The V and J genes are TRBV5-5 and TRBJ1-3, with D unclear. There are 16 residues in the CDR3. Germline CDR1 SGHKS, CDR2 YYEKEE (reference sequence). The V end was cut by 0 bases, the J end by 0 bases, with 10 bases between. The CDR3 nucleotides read TGTGCCAGCAGCTTGGCGGCTAGAGGCTCTGGAAACACCATATATTTT. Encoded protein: CASSLAARGSGNTIYF.

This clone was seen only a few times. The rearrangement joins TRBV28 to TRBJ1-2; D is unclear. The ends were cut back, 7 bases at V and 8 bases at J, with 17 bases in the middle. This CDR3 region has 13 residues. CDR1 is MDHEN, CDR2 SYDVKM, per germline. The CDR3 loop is CASTPNYFLGYTF. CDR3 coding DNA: TGTGCCAGCACCCCCAACTACTTTTTAGGCTACACCTTC.

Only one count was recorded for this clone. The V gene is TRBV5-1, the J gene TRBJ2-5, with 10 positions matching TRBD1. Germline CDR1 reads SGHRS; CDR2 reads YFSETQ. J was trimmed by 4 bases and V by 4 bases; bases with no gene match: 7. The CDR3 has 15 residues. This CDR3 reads CASSPGTGAPETQYF. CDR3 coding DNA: TGCGCCAGCAGCCCTGGGACAGGGGCCCCAGAGACCCAGTACTTC.

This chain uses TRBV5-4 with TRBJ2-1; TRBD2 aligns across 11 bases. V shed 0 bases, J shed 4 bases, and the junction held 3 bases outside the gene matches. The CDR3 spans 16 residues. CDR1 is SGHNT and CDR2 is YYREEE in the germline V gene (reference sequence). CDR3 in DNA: TGTGCCAGCAGCTTGGGGACTAGCGGGCCTTACAATGAGCAGTTCTTC. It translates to CASSLGTSGPYNEQFF.

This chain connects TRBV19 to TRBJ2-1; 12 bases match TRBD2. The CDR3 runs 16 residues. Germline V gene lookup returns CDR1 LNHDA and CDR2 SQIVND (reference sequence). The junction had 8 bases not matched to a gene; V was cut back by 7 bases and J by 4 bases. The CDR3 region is CASNPGLAGGYNEQFF. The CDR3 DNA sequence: TGTGCCAGTAACCCCGGGCTAGCGGGAGGGTACAATGAGCAGTTCTTC.

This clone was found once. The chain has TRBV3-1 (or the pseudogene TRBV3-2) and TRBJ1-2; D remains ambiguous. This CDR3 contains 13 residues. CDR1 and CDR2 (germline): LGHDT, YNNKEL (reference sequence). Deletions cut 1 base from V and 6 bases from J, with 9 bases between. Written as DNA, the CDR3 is TGTGCCAGCAGCCAAGGGCAGTACCATGGCTACACCTTC. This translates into CASSQGQYHGYTF.

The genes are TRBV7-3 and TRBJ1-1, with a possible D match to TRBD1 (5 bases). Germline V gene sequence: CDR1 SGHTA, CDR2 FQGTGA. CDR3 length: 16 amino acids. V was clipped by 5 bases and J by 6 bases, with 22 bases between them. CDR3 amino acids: CASSRRGGDGVSEAFF. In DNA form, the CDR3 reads TGTGCCAGCAGCCGGAGGGGCGGAGATGGGGTTTCTGAAGCTTTCTTT.

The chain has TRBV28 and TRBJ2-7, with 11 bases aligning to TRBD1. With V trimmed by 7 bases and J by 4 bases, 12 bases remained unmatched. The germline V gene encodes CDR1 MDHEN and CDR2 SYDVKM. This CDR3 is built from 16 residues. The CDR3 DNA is TGTGCCAGCAACCCCGGGACAGGGGGGGGGTTGTACGAGCAGTACTTC. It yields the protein CASNPGTGGGLYEQYF.

The CDR3 DNA is TGTGCCAGCAGTTCCCTACAGGGGACGAACGAAAAACTGTTTTTT. It specifies CASSSLQGTNEKLFF. V usage is TRBV27 and J usage is TRBJ1-4; TRBD1 matches 7 bases. J lost 8 bases, V lost 4 bases, and 10 bases had no gene match. CDR1 is MNHEY, CDR2 SMNVEV, per germline (reference sequence). The CDR3 consists of 15 residues.

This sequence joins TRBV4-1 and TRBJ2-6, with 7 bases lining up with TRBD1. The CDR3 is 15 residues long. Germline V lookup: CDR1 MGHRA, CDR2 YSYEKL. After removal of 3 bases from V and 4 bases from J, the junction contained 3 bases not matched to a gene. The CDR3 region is CASSQGQYGANVLTF. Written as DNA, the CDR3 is TGCGCCAGCAGCCAGGGACAGTACGGGGCCAACGTCCTGACTTTC.

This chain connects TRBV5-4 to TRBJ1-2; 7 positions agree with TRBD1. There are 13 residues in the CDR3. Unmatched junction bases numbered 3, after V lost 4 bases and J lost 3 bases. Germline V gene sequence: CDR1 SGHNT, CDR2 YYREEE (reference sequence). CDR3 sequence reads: CASSAGTDYGYTF. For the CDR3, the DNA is TGTGCCAGCAGCGCAGGGACAGACTATGGCTACACCTTC. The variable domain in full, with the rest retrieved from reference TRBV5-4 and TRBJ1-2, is ETGVTQSPTHLIKTRGQQVTLRCSSQSGHNTVSWYQQALGQGPQFIFQYYREEENGRGNFPPRFSGLQFPNYSSELNVNALELDDSALYLCASSAGTDYGYTFGSGTRLTVV.

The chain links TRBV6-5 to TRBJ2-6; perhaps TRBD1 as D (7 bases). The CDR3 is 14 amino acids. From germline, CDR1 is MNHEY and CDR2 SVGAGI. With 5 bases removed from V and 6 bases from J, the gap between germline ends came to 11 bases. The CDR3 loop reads CASSPGGMANVLTF. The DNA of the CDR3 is TGTGCCAGCAGTCCAGGGGGGATGGCCAACGTCCTGACTTTC.

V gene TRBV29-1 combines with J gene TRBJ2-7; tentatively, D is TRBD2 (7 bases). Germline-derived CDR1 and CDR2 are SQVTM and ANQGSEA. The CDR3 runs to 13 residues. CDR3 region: CTRKGGGSYEQYF. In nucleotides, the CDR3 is TGCACCAGAAAGGGGGGGGGCTCCTACGAGCAGTACTTC.

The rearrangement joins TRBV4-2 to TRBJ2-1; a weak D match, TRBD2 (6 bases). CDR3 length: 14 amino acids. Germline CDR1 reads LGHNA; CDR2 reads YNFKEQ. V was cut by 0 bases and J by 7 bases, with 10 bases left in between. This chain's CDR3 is CASSQDPRGNEQFF. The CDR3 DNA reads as TGTGCCAGCAGCCAAGACCCACGGGGGAATGAGCAGTTCTTC.

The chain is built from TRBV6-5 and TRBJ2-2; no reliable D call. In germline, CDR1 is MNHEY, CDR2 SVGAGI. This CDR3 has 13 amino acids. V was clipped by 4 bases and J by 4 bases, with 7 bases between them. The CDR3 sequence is CASSFPGTGELFF. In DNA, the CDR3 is TGTGCCAGCAGTTTCCCGGGCACCGGGGAGCTGTTTTTT.

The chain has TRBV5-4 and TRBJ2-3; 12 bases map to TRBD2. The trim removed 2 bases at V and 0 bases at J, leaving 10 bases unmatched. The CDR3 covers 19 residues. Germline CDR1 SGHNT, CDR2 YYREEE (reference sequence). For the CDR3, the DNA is TGTGCCAGCAGCTTCGGGGGGACTAGCGGGTTTACTAGCACAGATACGCAGTATTTT. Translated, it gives CASSFGGTSGFTSTDTQYF.

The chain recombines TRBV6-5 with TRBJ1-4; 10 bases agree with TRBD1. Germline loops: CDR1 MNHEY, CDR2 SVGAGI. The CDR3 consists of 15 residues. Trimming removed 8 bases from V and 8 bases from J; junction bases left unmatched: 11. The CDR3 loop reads CASGNSGTGEEKLFF. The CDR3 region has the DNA TGTGCCAGCGGGAATAGTGGGACAGGGGAAGAAAAACTGTTTTTT.

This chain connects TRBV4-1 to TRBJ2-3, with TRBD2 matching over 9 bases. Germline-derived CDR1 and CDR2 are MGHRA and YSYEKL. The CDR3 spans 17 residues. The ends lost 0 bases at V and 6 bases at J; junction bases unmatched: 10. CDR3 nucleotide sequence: TGCGCCAGCAGCCAAGATCCCCCTAGCGGGAATAAGGATACGCAGTATTTT. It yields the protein CASSQDPPSGNKDTQYF.

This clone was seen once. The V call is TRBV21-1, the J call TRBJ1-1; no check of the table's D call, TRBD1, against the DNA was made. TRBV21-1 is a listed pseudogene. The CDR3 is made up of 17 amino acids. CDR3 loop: CASSKGWATGGDTEAFF. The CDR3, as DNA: TGTGCCAGCAGCAAAGGATGGGCGACAGGTGGGGACACTGAAGCTTTCTTT.

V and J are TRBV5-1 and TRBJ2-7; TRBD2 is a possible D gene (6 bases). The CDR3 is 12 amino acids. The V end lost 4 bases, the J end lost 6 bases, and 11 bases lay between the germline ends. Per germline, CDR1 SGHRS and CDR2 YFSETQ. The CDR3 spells CASSPMEGEQYF. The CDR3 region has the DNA TGCGCCAGCAGCCCTATGGAGGGCGAGCAGTACTTC.

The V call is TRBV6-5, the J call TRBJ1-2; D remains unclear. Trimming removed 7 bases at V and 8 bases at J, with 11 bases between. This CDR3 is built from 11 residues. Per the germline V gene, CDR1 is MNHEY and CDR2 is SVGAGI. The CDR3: CASKSGRGYTF. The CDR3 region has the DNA TGTGCCAGCAAAAGCGGGCGGGGCTACACCTTC.

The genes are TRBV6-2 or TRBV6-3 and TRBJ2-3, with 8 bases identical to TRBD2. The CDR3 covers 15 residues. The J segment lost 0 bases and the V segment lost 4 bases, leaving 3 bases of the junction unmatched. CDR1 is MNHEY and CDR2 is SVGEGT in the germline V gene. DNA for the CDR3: TGTGCCAGCAGTTTCCGACTAGCGAGCACAGATACGCAGTATTTT. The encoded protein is CASSFRLASTDTQYF.

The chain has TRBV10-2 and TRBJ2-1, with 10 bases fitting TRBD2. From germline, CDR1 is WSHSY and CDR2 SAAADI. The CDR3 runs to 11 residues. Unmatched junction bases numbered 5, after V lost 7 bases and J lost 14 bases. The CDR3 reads CASNSGGLEFF. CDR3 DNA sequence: TGCGCCAGCAATAGCGGGGGGTTGGAGTTCTTC.

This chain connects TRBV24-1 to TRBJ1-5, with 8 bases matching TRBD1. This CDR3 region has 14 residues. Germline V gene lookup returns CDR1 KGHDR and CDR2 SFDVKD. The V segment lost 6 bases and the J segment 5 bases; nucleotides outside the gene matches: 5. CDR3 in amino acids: CATSPGGAYQPQHF. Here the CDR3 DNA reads TGTGCCACCAGTCCAGGGGGCGCGTATCAGCCCCAGCATTTT.